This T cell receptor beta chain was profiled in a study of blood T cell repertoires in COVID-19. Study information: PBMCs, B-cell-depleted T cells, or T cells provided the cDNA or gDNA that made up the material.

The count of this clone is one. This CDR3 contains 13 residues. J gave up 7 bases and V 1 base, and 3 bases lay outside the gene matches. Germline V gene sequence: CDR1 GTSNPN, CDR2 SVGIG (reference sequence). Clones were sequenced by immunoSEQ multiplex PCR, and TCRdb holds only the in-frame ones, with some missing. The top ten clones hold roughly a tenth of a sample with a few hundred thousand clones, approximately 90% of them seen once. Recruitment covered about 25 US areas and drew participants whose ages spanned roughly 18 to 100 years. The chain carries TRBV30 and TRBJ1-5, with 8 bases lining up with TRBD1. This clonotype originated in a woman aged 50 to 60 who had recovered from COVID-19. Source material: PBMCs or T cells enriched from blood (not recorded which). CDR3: CAWSGQGSQPQHF. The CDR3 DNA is TGTGCCTGGAGTGGACAGGGGAGCCAGCCCCAGCATTTT.